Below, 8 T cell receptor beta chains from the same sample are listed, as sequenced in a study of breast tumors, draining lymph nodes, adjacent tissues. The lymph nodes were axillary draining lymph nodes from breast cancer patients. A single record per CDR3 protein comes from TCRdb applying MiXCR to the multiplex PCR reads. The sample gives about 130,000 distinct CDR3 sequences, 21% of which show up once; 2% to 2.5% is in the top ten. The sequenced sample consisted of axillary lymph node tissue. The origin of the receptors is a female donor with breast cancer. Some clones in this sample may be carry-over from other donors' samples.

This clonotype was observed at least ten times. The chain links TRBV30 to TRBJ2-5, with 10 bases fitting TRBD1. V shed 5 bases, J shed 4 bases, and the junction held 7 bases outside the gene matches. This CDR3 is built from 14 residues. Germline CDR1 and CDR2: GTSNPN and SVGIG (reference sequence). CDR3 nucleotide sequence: TGTGCCTGGGGTGGGACAGGGGCATCAGAGACCCAGTACTTC. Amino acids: CAWGGTGASETQYF. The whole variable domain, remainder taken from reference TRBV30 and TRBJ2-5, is SQTIHQWPATLVQPVGSPLSLECTVEGTSNPNLYWYRQAAGRGLQLLFYSVGIGQISSEVPQNLSASRPQDRQFILSSKKLLLSDSGFYLCAWGGTGASETQYFGPGTRLLVL.

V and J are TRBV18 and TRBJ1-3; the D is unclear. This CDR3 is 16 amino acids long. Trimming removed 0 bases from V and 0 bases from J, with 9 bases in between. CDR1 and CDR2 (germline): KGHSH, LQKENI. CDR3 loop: CASSPPTVTSGNTIYF. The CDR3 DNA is TGTGCCAGCTCACCACCGACGGTAACCTCTGGAAACACCATATATTTT. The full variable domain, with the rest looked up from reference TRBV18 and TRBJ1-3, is NAGVMQNPRHLVRRRGQEARLRCSPMKGHSHVYWYRQLPEEGLKFMVYLQKENIIDESGMPKERFSAEFPKEGPSILRIQQVVRGDSAAYFCASSPPTVTSGNTIYFGEGSWLTVV.

CDR3 in DNA: TGCGCCAGCATCCCGAAGGGACTAGCGGAAACCCGCAGCGAGACCCAGTACTTC. It translates to CASIPKGLAETRSETQYF. The genes are TRBV5-1 and TRBJ2-5; 11 bases are a match to TRBD2. Trimming at V came to 6 bases and at J to 5 bases, leaving 18 bases not matched to a gene. The V gene's germline CDR1 is SGHRS and CDR2 YFSETQ. This CDR3 region has 18 residues.

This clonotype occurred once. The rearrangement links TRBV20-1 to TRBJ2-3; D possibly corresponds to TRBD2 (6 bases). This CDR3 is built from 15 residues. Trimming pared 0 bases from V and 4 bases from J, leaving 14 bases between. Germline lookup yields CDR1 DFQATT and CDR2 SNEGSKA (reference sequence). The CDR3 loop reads CSAREDSGNSDTQYF. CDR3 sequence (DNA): TGCAGTGCTAGAGAGGATAGCGGCAACTCAGATACGCAGTATTTT.

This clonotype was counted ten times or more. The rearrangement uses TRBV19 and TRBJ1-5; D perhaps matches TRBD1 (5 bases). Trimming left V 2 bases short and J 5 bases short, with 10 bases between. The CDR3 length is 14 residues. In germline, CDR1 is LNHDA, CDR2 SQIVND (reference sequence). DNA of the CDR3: TGTGCCAGTAGTATACCAGGGAGTGATCAGCCCCAGCATTTT. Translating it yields CASSIPGSDQPQHF. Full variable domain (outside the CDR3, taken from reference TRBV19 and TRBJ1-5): DGGITQSPKYLFRKEGQNVTLSCEQNLNHDAMYWYRQDPGQGLRLIYYSQIVNDFQKGDIAEGYSVSREKKESFPLTVTSAQKNPTAFYLCASSIPGSDQPQHFGDGTRLSIL.

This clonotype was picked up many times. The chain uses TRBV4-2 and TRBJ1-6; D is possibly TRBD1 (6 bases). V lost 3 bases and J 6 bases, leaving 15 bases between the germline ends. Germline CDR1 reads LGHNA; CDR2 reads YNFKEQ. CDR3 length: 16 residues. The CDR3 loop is CASSQRGNQGNSPLHF. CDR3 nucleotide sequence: TGTGCCAGCAGCCAGAGGGGGAACCAGGGTAATTCACCCCTCCACTTT.

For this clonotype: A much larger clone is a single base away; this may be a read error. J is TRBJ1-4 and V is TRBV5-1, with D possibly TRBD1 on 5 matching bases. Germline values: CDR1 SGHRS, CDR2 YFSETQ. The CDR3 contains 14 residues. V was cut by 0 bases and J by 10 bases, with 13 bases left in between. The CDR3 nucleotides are TGCGCCAGCAGCTTGGTGGGGGGGGGTGGAAAACTGTTTTTT. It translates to CASSLVGGGGKLFF.

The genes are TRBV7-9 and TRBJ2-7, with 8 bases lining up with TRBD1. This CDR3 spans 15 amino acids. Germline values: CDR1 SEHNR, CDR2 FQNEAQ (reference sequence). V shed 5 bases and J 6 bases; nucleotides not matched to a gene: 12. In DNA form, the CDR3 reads TGTGCCAGCAGCCAGGTCGCAGGGGGCCGCTGCGAGCAGTACTTC. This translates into CASSQVAGGRCEQYF.